This TCR beta chain was sequenced during a study of blood T cell repertoires in COVID-19. Whole-study context: T cells, B-cell-depleted T cells, or PBMCs supplied cDNA or gDNA.

The germline V and J ends were trimmed by 8 bases and 1 base, with 12 bases remaining between them. From germline, CDR1 is LNHDA and CDR2 SQIVND (reference sequence). The CDR3 has 13 amino acids. Original handling: Reference gene primer amplification gave nucleated cell count estimates. The table came from immunoSEQ multiplex PCR; TCRdb's copy has only in-frame clones and leaves some out. V, J and clone size are those of that table, while D and trimming were read from the DNA. The table shows about 52,000 clones, with 81% occurring only once. Material: peripheral blood. This chain uses TRBV19 with TRBJ2-7; D is possibly TRBD1 (5 bases). The TCR sequence derives from a woman over 75 with COVID-19, enrolled during active disease. In nucleotides, the CDR3 is TGTGCCAGTTCGACAGCATCTTCCTACGAGCAGTACTTC. It translates to CASSTASSYEQYF.